The present T cell receptor beta chain was sequenced within a study of T-cell reconstitution after alpha-beta-depleted transplantation in children. Germline values: CDR1 MNHEY, CDR2 SMNVEV (reference sequence). Trimming took 4 bases from V and 3 from J, leaving 12 bases between them. There are 15 residues in the CDR3. Unique molecular identifiers were used to barcode this TCRbeta library. TCRdb re-called the PCR reads through MiXCR, storing one row per CDR3 protein. Of about 400,000 distinct CDR3 sequences listed, about 20% are singletons. This clonotype has a handful of counts. The chain is built from TRBV27 and TRBJ2-2; the D call may be TRBD1 or TRBD2 (5 bases each). The sequence derives from a human donor who donated a stem cell graft to a child with acute myeloid leukemia. Sequencing was performed on PBMCs from the stem cell graft donor, taken from the stem cell graft. The CDR3, as DNA: TGTGCCAGCAGTTCCCGGGGACGGGACACCGGGGAGCTGTTTTTT. Translation gives CASSSRGRDTGELFF.